The source of this T cell receptor (beta chain) is a study of CD8 T cells in Susac syndrome. The study's findings and limits: That the number of individuals in its TCR sequencing and HLA analysis was relatively small was acknowledged by the study.

As concerns this clonotype: The antigen remains undetermined.

V lost 4 bases and J lost 2, with 10 bases in between. Germline V gene data show CDR1 as MNHEY and CDR2 as SMNVEV (reference sequence). There are 14 residues in the CDR3. Negative isolation yielded CD8+ and CD4+ T cells; FACS enriched TEMRA cells. The RNA, 0.5 to 1 ug, was put through reverse transcription using random hexamers. Each CDR3 protein is one row after TCRdb ran MiXCR on the immunoSEQ multiplex PCR reads. The sample has some 48,000 distinct CDR3 sequences; about 92% are singletons. The chain has TRBV27 and TRBJ2-3, with a possible D match to TRBD1 (6 bases). Sequencing was done on a sample of CD8+ T cells from PBMCs. This TCR was sampled from a human donor in good health. The CDR3 loop reads CASSSSGATDTQYF. The CDR3 nucleotides read TGTGCCAGCAGTTCTTCAGGGGCCACAGATACGCAGTATTTT.